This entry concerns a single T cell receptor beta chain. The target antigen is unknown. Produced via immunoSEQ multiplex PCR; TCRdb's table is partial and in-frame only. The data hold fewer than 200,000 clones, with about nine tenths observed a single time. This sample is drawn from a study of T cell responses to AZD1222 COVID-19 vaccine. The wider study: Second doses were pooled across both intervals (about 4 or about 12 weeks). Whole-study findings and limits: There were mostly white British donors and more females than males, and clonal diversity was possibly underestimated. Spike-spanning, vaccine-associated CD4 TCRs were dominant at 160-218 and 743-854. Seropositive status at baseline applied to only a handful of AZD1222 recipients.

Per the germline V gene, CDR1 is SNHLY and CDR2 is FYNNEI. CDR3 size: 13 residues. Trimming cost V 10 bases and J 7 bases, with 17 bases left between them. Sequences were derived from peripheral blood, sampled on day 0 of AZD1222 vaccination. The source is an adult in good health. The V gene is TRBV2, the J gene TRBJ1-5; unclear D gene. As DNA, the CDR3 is TGTGCCACCAGCAAAGAAAGTCGCCAGCCCCAGCATTTT. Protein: CATSKESRQPQHF.